The rows below give T cell receptor beta chains drawn from one sample of a study of blood T cell repertoires in COVID-19. The protocol was immunoSEQ multiplex PCR, while the TCRdb copy is restricted to in-frame clones and leaves out a portion. The table lists 300,000 to 400,000 clones, approximately 90% of them singletons. The sample comprised peripheral blood. The origin of the receptors is a man aged 25-40 years with COVID-19, enrolled during active disease. CDR3s include the opening cysteine and the closing phenylalanine or tryptophan. Each record gives: CDR3 length, clone size, J gene, V gene, D gene, CDR3 DNA, CDR3 protein. A D gene is named only where the DNA matches it firmly. The size of a clone is reported for some rows only, either as once, few or many, or as a class for expanded clones.

15,once,TRBJ1-5,TRBV28,TRBD1,TGTGCCAGCAGTCCCGGGACAGGGGGCTATCAGCCCCAGCATTTT,CASSPGTGGYQPQHF
15,.,TRBJ2-7,TRBV11-3,.,TGTGCCAGCAGCTTAGCCACAGGGCCCTCCTACGAGCAGTACTTC,CASSLATGPSYEQYF
16,.,TRBJ2-6,TRBV10-3,TRBD1,TGTGCCATCAATGGACAGGGGGCAACTGGGGCCAACGTCCTGACTTTC,CAINGQGATGANVLTF
15,.,TRBJ2-2,TRBV9,.,TGTGCCAGCAGCATCTCGGGGGTATCTGCCGGGGAGCTGTTTTTT,CASSISGVSAGELFF
13,.,TRBJ2-7,TRBV6-5,.,TGTGCCAGCCAACCGGGAAGTACCTACGAGCAGTACTTC,CASQPGSTYEQYF
14,.,TRBJ1-1,TRBV11-3,.,TGTGCCAGCAGCTTAGGGGAGGGGGACACTGAAGCTTTCTTT,CASSLGEGDTEAFF
14,once,TRBJ2-3,TRBV19,.,TGTGCCAGTAGCGTGGAGGGAGCTGGGGATACGCAGTATTTT,CASSVEGAGDTQYF
13,.,TRBJ2-1,TRBV13,.,TGTGCCAGCAGCTTAGTACAAAGGAGTGAGCAGTTCTTC,CASSLVQRSEQFF
15,.,TRBJ2-1,TRBV6-7,TRBD1,TGTGCCAGCAGTTCAGGACAGGGGGATTACAATGAGCAGTTCTTC,CASSSGQGDYNEQFF
16,.,TRBJ2-1,TRBV4-3,.,TGCGCCAGCAGCCAACGCGGACTATACTCCTACAATGAGCAGTTCTTC,CASSQRGLYSYNEQFF
15,.,TRBJ1-1,TRBV2,.,TGTGCCAGCAGTGAAGCGCTGGGACATAACACTGAAGCTTTCTTT,CASSEALGHNTEAFF
17,.,TRBJ1-2,TRBV12-5,.,TGTGCTAGTGGTTTTTCCCCTACCCTTGTAGGACAGTATGGCTACACCTTC,CASGFSPTLVGQYGYTF
12,.,TRBJ2-7,TRBV27,TRBD1,TGTGCCAGCGGGCAGGGGGACCACGAGCAGTACTTC,CASGQGDHEQYF
15,.,TRBJ2-7,TRBV11-2,TRBD2,TGTGCCAGCAGATTTGGGACTAGCGGTTCTTACGAGCAGTACTTC,CASRFGTSGSYEQYF
14,.,TRBJ2-5,TRBV13,.,TGTGCCAGCAGCTTAGGCCACAGGGTAGAGACCCAGTACTTC,CASSLGHRVETQYF
14,.,TRBJ2-5,TRBV14,TRBD1,TGTGCCAGCAGCCCCCACCAGGGGGTGGAGACCCAGTACTTC,CASSPHQGVETQYF
13,.,TRBJ2-5,TRBV19,TRBD1,TGTGCCAGTAGTGGACAGGGACGAGAGACCCAGTACTTC,CASSGQGRETQYF
14,.,TRBJ2-7,TRBV6-5,.,TGTGCCAGCAGTTTGACAGTGAACCCCTACGAGCAGTACTTC,CASSLTVNPYEQYF
15,.,TRBJ1-2,TRBV27,TRBD1,TGTGCCAGCAGAGCCATCGACAGGGGCATCTATGGCTACACCTTC,CASRAIDRGIYGYTF
15,.,TRBJ2-7,TRBV5-1,TRBD1,TGCGCCAGCAGAAAAGGACAGGAGGTCTCCTACGAGCAGTACTTC,CASRKGQEVSYEQYF
16,few,TRBJ1-6,TRBV9,.,TGTGCCAGCAGCGTAGATCAGTGGACAGTAAATTCACCCCTCCACTTT,CASSVDQWTVNSPLHF
12,.,TRBJ1-5,TRBV4-1,.,TGCGCCAGCAGCCAAGAACGGGGGCCCCAGCATTTT,CASSQERGPQHF
18,.,TRBJ2-6,TRBV19,TRBD1,TGTGCCAGTAGTCTTTATCCGACAGGGGGCTCTGGGGCCAACGTCCTGACTTTC,CASSLYPTGGSGANVLTF
14,.,TRBJ2-3,TRBV6-6,TRBD2,TGTGCCAGCAGTTACCCGGGACTAGCAGATACGCAGTATTTT,CASSYPGLADTQYF
16,once,TRBJ1-5,TRBV27,.,TGTGCCAGCAGTTTAGGGGGAGGGTATGGCAATCAGCCCCAGCATTTT,CASSLGGGYGNQPQHF
15,.,TRBJ1-5,TRBV5-1,TRBD1,TGCGCCAGCAGCTTGGGACAGGGGGATGGAGGCCCCCAGCATTTT,CASSLGQGDGGPQHF
14,.,TRBJ1-2,TRBV14,.,TGTGCCAGCAGCCAGGGAGGTGGTACACATGGCTACACCTTC,CASSQGGGTHGYTF
16,few,TRBJ2-6,TRBV5-1,TRBD1,TGCGCCAGTAAAGGACAGGGATCGATCGGGGCCAACGTCCTGACTTTC,CASKGQGSIGANVLTF
16,.,TRBJ1-1,TRBV19,.,TGTGCCAGTAGTTTCTTGCGGGCTGCTAAAAACACTGAAGCTTTCTTT,CASSFLRAAKNTEAFF
14,once,TRBJ2-7,TRBV27,TRBD2,TGTGCCAGCAGTTTCGGCGGGAGTGGTTACGAGCAGTACTTC,CASSFGGSGYEQYF
14,.,TRBJ2-7,TRBV29-1,.,TGCAGCGTTGAAGCCCGGGGACAACCCTACGAGCAGTACTTC,CSVEARGQPYEQYF
14,.,TRBJ2-5,TRBV28,TRBD1,TGTGCCAGCGGATTACAGGGGGCGAGGGAGACCCAGTACTTC,CASGLQGARETQYF
14,.,TRBJ1-5,TRBV9,.,TGTGCCAGCAGCGTAGGCCAGGGAGGACAGCCCCAGCATTTT,CASSVGQGGQPQHF
14,.,TRBJ2-1,TRBV7-3,TRBD1,TGTGCCAGCAGCGGACAGGGGTTGGTGAATGAGCAGTTCTTC,CASSGQGLVNEQFF
15,.,TRBJ2-7,TRBV6-5,TRBD1,TGTGCCAGCAGTTACCAGGACAGGGGCCCCTACGAGCAGTACTTC,CASSYQDRGPYEQYF
14,.,TRBJ1-4,TRBV5-1,TRBD1,TGCGCCAGCAGCCGGACAGGGGCCGCTGAAAAACTGTTTTTT,CASSRTGAAEKLFF
13,.,TRBJ1-1,TRBV28,.,TGTGCCAGCAGAAGCAGGGGTTACACTGAAGCTTTCTTT,CASRSRGYTEAFF
12,.,TRBJ1-1,TRBV25-1,.,TGTGCCAGCAGTGATCCAGGATACATGGCTTTCTTT,CASSDPGYMAFF
13,.,TRBJ2-3,TRBV19,TRBD1,TGTGCCAGTATCAGACAGGGGGCAGATACGCAGTATTTT,CASIRQGADTQYF
14,.,TRBJ1-1,TRBV5-8,TRBD1,TGTGCCAGCAGCTCGCTGAGGGACAGGGAAAAGGGTTTCTTT,CASSSLRDREKGFF
14,few,TRBJ2-7,TRBV7-2,TRBD1,TGTGCCAGCAGCCTATGGGACAGCCAGTACGAGCAGTACTTC,CASSLWDSQYEQYF
17,.,TRBJ2-3,TRBV6-2/TRBV6-3,TRBD2,TGTGCCAGCAGTTATAAACTAGCGGGAGGGCCAACAGATACGCAGTATTTT,CASSYKLAGGPTDTQYF
14,.,TRBJ1-1,TRBV5-1,.,TGCGCCAGCCAAAGGGGGAATTGGGACACTGAAGCTTTCTTT,CASQRGNWDTEAFF
13,once,TRBJ2-7,TRBV10-3,.,TGTGCTATCAGTGACCCTCCTAGCGACGAGCAGTACTTC,CAISDPPSDEQYF
15,.,TRBJ1-2,TRBV5-1,.,TGCGCCAGCAGCTTATCGACAAATCATGACAGCGGCTACACCTTC,CASSLSTNHDSGYTF
17,.,TRBJ1-1,TRBV21-1,.,TGTGCCAGCAGCAAAAACGGGACAGGGGGCCGGAACACTGAAGCTTTCTTT,CASSKNGTGGRNTEAFF
11,once,TRBJ1-2,TRBV24-1,.,TGTGCCACCAGACCCCGACTGGGCTACACCTTC,CATRPRLGYTF
14,.,TRBJ2-7,TRBV7-9,.,TGTGCCAGCAGCTTAGAAAGGCTAGCAGGAGAGCAGTACTTC,CASSLERLAGEQYF
13,.,TRBJ1-1,TRBV9,.,TGTGCCAGCAGCGTGTGGCAGTACACTGAAGCTTTCTTT,CASSVWQYTEAFF
15,.,TRBJ1-5,TRBV2,.,TGTGCCAGTGGAGTCAGGGGTACCAGCAATCAGCCCCAGCATTTT,CASGVRGTSNQPQHF
16,few,TRBJ2-1,TRBV5-5,TRBD1,TGTGCCAGCAGCACGGGACAGGGGGGGAATTACAATGAGCAGTTCTTC,CASSTGQGGNYNEQFF
14,.,TRBJ1-2,TRBV6-4,TRBD1,TGTGCCAGCAAGGAGGGGGCCCAGAACTATGGCTACACCTTC,CASKEGAQNYGYTF
14,.,TRBJ2-5,TRBV7-2,.,TGTGCCAGCAGCTTTCAGGACAGTCAAGAGACCCAGTACTTC,CASSFQDSQETQYF